Presented here are 7 T cell receptor beta chains from one specimen sequenced in a study of CD8 T cells in ankylosing spondylitis. General study results and limits: Ankylosing spondylitis blood appeared to be characterized by a TCR beta motif of under ten highly homologous variants.

What these receptors recognize is not known. One entry per CDR3 protein, called by TCRdb with MiXCR from the 5' RACE reads. The profile shows some 700,000 distinct CDR3 sequences, around 20% of them singletons. Material for sequencing was blood, either unsorted or a sorted T cell fraction (not recorded which). All receptors derive from a male donor with ankylosing spondylitis.

The J gene is TRBJ1-1, the V gene TRBV20-1; D call uncertain. Trimming removed 0 bases at V and 11 bases at J, with 16 bases between. Germline assignment: CDR1 DFQATT and CDR2 SNEGSKA (reference sequence). The CDR3 runs 13 residues. The CDR3 loop is CSARDREVRSAFF. As DNA, the CDR3 is TGCAGTGCTAGAGATCGGGAGGTGAGAAGCGCTTTCTTT.

There are a few counts of this clonotype. The chain carries TRBV20-1 and TRBJ2-1; D is possibly TRBD1 (5 bases). The CDR3 runs 16 residues. The germline V gene has CDR1 DFQATT and CDR2 SNEGSKA (reference sequence). V was clipped by 6 bases and J by 5 bases, with 23 bases between them. CDR3 coding DNA: TGCAGTGCCGACGGTGGGGTTGGACATTTCAACAATGAGCAGTTCTTC. Amino acids: CSADGGVGHFNNEQFF.

J is TRBJ2-7 and V is TRBV7-9, with TRBD1 matching 9 bases. Germline assignment: CDR1 SEHNR and CDR2 FQNEAQ (reference sequence). The CDR3 loop spans 15 amino acids. Trimming at V came to 4 bases and at J to 5 bases, leaving 9 bases not matched to a gene. This CDR3 is CASSSAGTGINEQYF. For the CDR3, the DNA is TGTGCCAGCAGCTCCGCCGGGACAGGGATAAACGAGCAGTACTTC.

About this clonotype: The junction departs from germline at one end; a sequencing error may be responsible. The rearrangement links TRBV12-3 or TRBV12-4 to TRBJ2-1; TRBD2 matches 9 bases. This CDR3 has 17 amino acids. The CDR3 DNA reads TGTGCCGGCAGTTTAGGCTATAGCGGGAGCTCCTACAATGAGCAGTTCTTC. It encodes CAGSLGYSGSSYNEQFF.

The chain joins TRBV11-2 to TRBJ2-5; 9 positions agree with TRBD2. Unmatched junction bases numbered 18, after V lost 5 bases and J lost 5 bases. The CDR3 sequence is 18 residues long. Germline V gene data show CDR1 as SGHAT and CDR2 as FQNNGV. The CDR3 loop reads CASSLRGASREGLETQYF. Written as DNA, the CDR3 is TGTGCCAGCAGCCTTAGAGGGGCTTCGCGGGAGGGCCTGGAGACCCAGTACTTC.

This clonotype was recorded once. The chain uses TRBV5-5 and TRBJ2-1, with TRBD2 matching over 8 bases. Trimming at V came to 7 bases and at J to 2 bases, leaving 5 bases not matched to a gene. The CDR3 is made up of 14 amino acids. From germline, CDR1 is SGHKS and CDR2 YYEKEE (reference sequence). The CDR3 DNA follows: TGTGCCAGCGACCCGGGACTAGCCTACAATGAGCAGTTCTTC. Translated, it gives CASDPGLAYNEQFF.

In this sample, this clonotype turned up many times. The chain carries TRBV6-1 and TRBJ2-7; 8 bases are shared with TRBD1. Germline V gives CDR1 MNHNS, CDR2 SASEGT. The CDR3 totals 13 residues. With V trimmed by 5 bases and J by 6 bases, 6 bases remained unmatched. CDR3 DNA: TGTGCCAGCAGTCCTCTCGACAGGGGCGAGCAGTACTTC. Amino acids: CASSPLDRGEQYF.